This T cell receptor (beta chain) comes out of a study of blood T cells in healthy people across ages. V was trimmed by 3 bases and J by 7 bases, leaving 18 bases between them. The CDR3 is 15 residues long. Germline CDR1 and CDR2: SGHAT and FQNNGV. A word on this clonotype: A much larger clone differs by one base, so this may be a read error.

All donors came from Russia, were Caucasian and healthy, and spanned ages roughly 6 to 100. The second PCR ran about 6 to 11 cycles with a sample-barcoded 5' primer and J-beta primers. TCRdb recomputed calls from the 5' RACE reads with MiXCR, one row per CDR3 protein. The table includes 630,000 or so distinct CDR3 sequences, approximately 30% detected once. V and J are TRBV11-2 and TRBJ2-5; D might be TRBD2 (6 bases). The specimen sequenced was blood. This clonotype was obtained from a woman aged 80 or over in good health. The CDR3 region is CASSFSEGGEGTQYF. CDR3 sequence (DNA): TGTGCCAGCAGCTTCTCGGAGGGTGGGGAAGGGACCCAGTACTTC.